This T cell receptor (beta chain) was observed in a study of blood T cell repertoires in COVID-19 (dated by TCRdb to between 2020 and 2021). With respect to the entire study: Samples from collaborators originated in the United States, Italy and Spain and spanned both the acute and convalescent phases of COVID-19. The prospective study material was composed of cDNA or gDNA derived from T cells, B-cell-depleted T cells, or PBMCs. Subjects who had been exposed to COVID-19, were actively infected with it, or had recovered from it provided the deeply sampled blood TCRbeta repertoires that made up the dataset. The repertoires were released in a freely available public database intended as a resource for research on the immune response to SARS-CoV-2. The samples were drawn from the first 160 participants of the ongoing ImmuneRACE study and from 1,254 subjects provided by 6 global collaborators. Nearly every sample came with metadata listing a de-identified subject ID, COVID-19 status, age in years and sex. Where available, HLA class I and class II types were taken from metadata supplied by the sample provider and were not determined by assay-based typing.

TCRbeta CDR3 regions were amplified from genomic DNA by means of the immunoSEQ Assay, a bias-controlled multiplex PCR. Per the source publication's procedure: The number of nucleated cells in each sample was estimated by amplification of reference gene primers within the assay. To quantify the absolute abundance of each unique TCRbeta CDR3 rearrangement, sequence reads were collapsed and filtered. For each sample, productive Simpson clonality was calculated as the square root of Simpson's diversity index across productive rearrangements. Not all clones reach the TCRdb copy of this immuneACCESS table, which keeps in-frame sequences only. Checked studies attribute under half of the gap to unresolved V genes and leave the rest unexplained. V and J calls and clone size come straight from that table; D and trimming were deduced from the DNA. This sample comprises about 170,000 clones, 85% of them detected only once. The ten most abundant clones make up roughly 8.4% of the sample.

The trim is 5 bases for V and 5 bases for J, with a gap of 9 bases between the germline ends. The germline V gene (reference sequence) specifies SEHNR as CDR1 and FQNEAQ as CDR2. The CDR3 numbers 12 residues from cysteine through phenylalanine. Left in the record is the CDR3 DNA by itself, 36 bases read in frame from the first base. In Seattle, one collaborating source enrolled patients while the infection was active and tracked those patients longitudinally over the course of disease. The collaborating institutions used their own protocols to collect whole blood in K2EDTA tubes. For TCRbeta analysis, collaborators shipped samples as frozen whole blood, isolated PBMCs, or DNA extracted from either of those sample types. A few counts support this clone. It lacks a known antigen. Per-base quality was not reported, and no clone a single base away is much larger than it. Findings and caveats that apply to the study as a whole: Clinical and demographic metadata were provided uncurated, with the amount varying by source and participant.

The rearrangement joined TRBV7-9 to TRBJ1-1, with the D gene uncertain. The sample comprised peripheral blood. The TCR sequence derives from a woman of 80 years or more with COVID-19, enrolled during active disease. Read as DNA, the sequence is TGTGCCAGCAGCCCTCCGTCTACTGAAGCTTTCTTT. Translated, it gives CASSPPSTEAFF.